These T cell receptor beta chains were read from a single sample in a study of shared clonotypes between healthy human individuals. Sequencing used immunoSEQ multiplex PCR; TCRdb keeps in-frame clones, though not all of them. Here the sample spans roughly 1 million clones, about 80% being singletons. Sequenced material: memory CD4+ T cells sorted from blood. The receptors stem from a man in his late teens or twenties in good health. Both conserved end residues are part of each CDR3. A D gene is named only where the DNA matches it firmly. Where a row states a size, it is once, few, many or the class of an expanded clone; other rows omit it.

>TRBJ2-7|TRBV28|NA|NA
CASRTGRTSYEQYF
TGTGCCAGCAGGACGGGACGGACATCCTACGAGCAGTACTTC
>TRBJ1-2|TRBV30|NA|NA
CAWSSQGYDGYTF
TGTGCCTGGAGTTCCCAGGGTTACGATGGCTACACCTTC
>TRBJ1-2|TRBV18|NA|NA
CASSQNFGTPSNYGYTF
TGTGCCAGCTCACAAAATTTCGGGACACCCTCTAACTATGGCTACACCTTC
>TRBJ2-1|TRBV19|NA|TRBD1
CASSRYPGQGKLDEQFF
TGTGCCAGTAGTCGTTACCCGGGACAGGGTAAACTGGATGAGCAGTTCTTC
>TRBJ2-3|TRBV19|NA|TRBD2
CASSIGSGVDTQYF
TGTGCCAGTAGTATAGGTAGCGGGGTCGATACGCAGTATTTT
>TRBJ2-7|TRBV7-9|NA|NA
CASSLDLKEQYF
TGTGCCAGCAGCTTAGACTTGAAGGAGCAGTACTTC
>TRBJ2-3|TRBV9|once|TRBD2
CASSLAGGPPDTQYF
TGTGCCAGCAGCCTAGCGGGGGGGCCTCCAGATACGCAGTATTTT
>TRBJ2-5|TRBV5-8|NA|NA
CASNFKQTQYF
TGTGCCAGCAACTTCAAGCAGACCCAGTACTTC
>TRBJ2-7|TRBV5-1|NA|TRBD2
CASSTRTSGSQHEQYF
TGCGCCAGCAGCACGAGGACTAGCGGGTCCCAACACGAGCAGTACTTC
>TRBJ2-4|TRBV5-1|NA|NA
CASSADGNIQYF
TGCGCCAGCAGCGCGGACGGGAACATTCAGTACTTC
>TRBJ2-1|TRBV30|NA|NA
CAWSSHRDNEQFF
TGTGCCTGGAGTTCTCACAGAGACAATGAGCAGTTCTTC
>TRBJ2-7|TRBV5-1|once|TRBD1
CASSFRTGGLLEQYF
TGCGCCAGCAGCTTTAGGACAGGGGGTCTCCTCGAGCAGTACTTC
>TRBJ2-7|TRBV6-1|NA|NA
CASSEGIGRGPYEQYF
TGTGCCAGCAGTGAGGGAATCGGCAGGGGCCCCTACGAGCAGTACTTC
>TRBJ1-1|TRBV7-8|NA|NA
CASSLDGGYSDEAFF
TGTGCCAGCAGCTTAGATGGCGGTTATTCCGATGAAGCTTTCTTT
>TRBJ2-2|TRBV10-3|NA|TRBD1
CAISGGTGKDTGELFF
TGTGCCATCAGTGGGGGGACAGGGAAGGACACCGGGGAGCTGTTTTTT
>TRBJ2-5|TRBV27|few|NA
CASSQGRQETQYF
TGTGCCAGCAGCCAGGGACGGCAAGAGACCCAGTACTTC
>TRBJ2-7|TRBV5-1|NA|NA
CASSWTLDYEQYF
TGCGCCAGCAGCTGGACACTGGACTACGAGCAGTACTTC
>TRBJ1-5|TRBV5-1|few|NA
CASSLEPASAQPQHF
TGCGCCAGCAGCTTGGAGCCAGCTTCGGCCCAGCCCCAGCATTTT
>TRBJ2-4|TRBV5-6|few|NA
CASSLGFGTLAKNIQYF
TGTGCCAGCAGCTTGGGGTTTGGGACCCTGGCCAAAAACATTCAGTACTTC
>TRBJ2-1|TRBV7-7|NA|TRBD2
CASSLGLANNEQFF
TGTGCTAGCAGCTTAGGACTAGCGAACAATGAGCAGTTCTTC
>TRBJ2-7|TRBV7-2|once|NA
CASSLLAREQYF
TGTGCCAGCAGCTTACTAGCTCGCGAGCAGTACTTC
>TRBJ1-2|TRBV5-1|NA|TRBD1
CASSFQGATANYGYTF
TGCGCCAGCAGCTTTCAGGGGGCCACCGCTAACTATGGCTACACCTTC
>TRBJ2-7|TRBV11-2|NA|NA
CASSLERKSYEQYF
TGTGCCAGCAGCTTAGAAAGAAAGTCCTACGAGCAGTACTTC
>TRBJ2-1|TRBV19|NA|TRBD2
CATNSGRARYNEQFF
TGTGCCACCAATAGCGGGAGGGCGAGATACAATGAGCAGTTCTTC
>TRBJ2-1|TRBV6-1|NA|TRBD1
CASRSIRGSYNEQFF
TGTGCCAGCCGATCGATCAGGGGGTCCTACAATGAGCAGTTCTTC
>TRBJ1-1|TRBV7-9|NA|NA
CASSLEAGRVGTEAFF
TGTGCCAGCAGCTTAGAAGCTGGCAGGGTGGGCACTGAAGCTTTCTTT